This T cell receptor beta chain was observed in a study of shared clonotypes between healthy human individuals. V gave up 4 bases and J gave up 0 bases, with 9 bases separating them. The CDR3 extends over 14 amino acids. In germline, CDR1 is SGHRS, CDR2 YFSETQ. Assay: immunoSEQ multiplex PCR; the TCRdb copy retains only in-frame clones and omits some. The sample has roughly 1.4 million clones, just under 99% seen once. A remark on this clone: Antigen specificity is unknown.

Naive CD45RA+ and memory CD45RA-negative subsets were split from CD4+ cells. Study-level findings and limits: Clonotypes that were shared across a handful of donors made up about 4.5% of naive CD4 clonotypes.

The clonotype originates from a man younger than 40 in good health. The J gene is TRBJ2-3, the V gene TRBV5-1; D gene unclear. The sequencing input was naive CD4+ T cells sorted from blood. Subset reported: CD45RA+ positively selected. The DNA of the CDR3 is TGCGCCAGCAGCCCAGGTGGGAGCACAGATACGCAGTATTTT. It yields the protein CASSPGGSTDTQYF.